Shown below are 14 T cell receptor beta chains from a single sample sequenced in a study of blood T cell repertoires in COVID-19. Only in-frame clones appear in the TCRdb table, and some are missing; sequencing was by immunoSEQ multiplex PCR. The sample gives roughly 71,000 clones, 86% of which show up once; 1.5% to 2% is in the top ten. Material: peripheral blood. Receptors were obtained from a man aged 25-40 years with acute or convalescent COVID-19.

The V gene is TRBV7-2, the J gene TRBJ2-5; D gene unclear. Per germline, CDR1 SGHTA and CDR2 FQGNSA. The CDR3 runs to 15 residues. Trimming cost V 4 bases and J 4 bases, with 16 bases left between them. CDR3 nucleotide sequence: TGTGCCAGCAGCTACCGGAGATCACCCGGAGAGACCCAGTACTTC. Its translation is CASSYRRSPGETQYF.

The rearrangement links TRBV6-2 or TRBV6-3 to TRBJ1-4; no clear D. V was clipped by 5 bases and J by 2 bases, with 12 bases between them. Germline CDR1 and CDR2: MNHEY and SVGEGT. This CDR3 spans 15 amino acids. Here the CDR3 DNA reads TGTGCCAGCAGTGCAATGGGAGCGACTAATGAAAAACTGTTTTTT. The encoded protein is CASSAMGATNEKLFF.

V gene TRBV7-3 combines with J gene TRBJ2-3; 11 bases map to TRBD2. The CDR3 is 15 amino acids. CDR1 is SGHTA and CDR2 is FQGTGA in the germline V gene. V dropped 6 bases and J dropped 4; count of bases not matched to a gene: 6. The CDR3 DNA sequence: TGTGCCAGCAGTCCTAATAGCGGGGGGGCAGATACGCAGTATTTT. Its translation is CASSPNSGGADTQYF.

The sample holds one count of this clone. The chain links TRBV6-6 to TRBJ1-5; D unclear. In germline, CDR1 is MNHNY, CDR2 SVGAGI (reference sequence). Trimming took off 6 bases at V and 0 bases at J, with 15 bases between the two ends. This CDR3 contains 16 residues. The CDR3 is CASSPGNSPSNQPQHF. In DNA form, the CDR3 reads TGTGCCAGCAGCCCCGGCAACAGCCCTAGCAATCAGCCCCAGCATTTT.

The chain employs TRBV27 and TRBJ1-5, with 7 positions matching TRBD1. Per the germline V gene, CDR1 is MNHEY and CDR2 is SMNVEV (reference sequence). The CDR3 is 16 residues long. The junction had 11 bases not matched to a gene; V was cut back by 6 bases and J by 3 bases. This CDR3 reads CASSNLRTGTNQPQHF. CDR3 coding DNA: TGTGCCAGCAGCAACTTAAGGACAGGTACCAATCAGCCCCAGCATTTT.

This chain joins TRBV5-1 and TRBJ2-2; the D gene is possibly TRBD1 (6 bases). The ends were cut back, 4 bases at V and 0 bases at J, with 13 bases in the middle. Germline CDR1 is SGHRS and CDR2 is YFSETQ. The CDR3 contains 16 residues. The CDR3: CASSPRGQANTGELFF. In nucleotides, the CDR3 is TGCGCCAGCAGCCCCAGGGGCCAAGCGAACACCGGGGAGCTGTTTTTT.

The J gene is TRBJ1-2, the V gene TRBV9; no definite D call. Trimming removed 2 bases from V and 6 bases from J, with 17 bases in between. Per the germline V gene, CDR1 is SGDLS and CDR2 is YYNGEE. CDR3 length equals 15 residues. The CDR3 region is CASSVNRHGEDGYTF. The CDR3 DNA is TGTGCCAGCAGCGTTAACAGACACGGTGAAGATGGCTACACCTTC.

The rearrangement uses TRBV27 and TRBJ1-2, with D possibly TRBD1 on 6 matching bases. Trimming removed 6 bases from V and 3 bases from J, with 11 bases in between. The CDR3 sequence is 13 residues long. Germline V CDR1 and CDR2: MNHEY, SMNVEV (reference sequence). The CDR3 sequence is CASRPTGHYGYTF. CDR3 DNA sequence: TGTGCCAGCAGACCGACAGGCCACTATGGCTACACCTTC.

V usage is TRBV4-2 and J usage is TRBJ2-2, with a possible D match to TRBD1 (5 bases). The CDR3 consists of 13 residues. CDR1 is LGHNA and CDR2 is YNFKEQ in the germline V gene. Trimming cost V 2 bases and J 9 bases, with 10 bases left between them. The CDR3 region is CASSQQGTRELFF. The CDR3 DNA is TGTGCCAGCAGCCAACAGGGTACCAGGGAGCTGTTTTTT.

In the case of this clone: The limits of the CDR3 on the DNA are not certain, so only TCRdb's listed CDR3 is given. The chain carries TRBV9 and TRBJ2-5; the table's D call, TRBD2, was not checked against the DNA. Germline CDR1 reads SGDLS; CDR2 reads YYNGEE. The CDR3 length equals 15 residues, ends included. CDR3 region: CASSVAGGSQETQYF.

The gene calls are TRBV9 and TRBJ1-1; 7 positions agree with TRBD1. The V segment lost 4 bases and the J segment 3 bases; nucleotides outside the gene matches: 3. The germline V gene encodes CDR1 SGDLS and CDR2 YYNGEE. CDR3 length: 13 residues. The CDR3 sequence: CASSYGTDTEAFF. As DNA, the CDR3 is TGTGCCAGCAGCTACGGGACAGACACTGAAGCTTTCTTT.

The CDR3 region has the DNA TGTGCCAGCAGCTTGGGTATACGACTCCTAAGCGGCTACACCTTC. Amino acid sequence: CASSLGIRLLSGYTF. The chain uses TRBV5-6 and TRBJ1-2, with D hard to call. V lost 0 bases to trimming and J lost 8 bases, with 17 bases between them. In germline, CDR1 is SGHDT, CDR2 YYEEEE. The CDR3 is made up of 15 amino acids.

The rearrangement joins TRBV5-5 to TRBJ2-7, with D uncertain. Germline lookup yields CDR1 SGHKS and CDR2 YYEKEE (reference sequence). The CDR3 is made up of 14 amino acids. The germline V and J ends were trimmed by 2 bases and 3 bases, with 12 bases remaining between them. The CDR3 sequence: CASSFGESGYEQYF. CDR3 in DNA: TGTGCCAGCAGCTTTGGAGAGTCGGGCTACGAGCAGTACTTC.

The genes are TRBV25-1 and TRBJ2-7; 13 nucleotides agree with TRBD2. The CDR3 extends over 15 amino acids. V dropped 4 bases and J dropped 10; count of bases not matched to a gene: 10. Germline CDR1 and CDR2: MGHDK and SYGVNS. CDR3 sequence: CASSAPGLAGDRQYF. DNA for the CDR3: TGTGCCAGCAGTGCTCCCGGACTAGCGGGAGATAGACAGTACTTC.